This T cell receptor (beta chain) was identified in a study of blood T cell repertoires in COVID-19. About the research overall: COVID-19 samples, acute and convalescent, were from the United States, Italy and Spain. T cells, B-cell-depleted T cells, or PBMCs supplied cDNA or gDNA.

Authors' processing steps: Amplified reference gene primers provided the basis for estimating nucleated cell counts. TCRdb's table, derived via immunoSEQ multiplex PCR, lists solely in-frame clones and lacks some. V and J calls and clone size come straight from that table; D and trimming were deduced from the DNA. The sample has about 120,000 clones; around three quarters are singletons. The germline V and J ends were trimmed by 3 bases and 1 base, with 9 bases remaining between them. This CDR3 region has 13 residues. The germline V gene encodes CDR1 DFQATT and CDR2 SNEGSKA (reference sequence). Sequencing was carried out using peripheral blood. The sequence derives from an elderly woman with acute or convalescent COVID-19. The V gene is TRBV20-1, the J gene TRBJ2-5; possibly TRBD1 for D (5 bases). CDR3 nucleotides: TGCAGTGCTAGTCAGGGATCCCAAGAGACCCAGTACTTC. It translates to CSASQGSQETQYF.